The entry that follows covers one T cell receptor (beta chain) sequence. This entry comes from a study of shared clonotypes between healthy human individuals. CDR1 is LGHNA, CDR2 YSLEER, per germline. The CDR3 consists of 15 residues. V lost 3 bases, J lost 7 bases, and 18 bases lay in between. Measured with immunoSEQ multiplex PCR; TCRdb has only the in-frame clones, and not every one. The data contain roughly 2.2 million clones, just over 90% of them singletons. This sequence joins TRBV4-3 and TRBJ2-5, with D tentatively TRBD1 or TRBD2 (7 bases each). The sequenced sample consisted of naive CD4+ T cells from PBMCs. The subset is: CD45RA+ positively selected. The sequence came from a man aged 18 to 30 in good health. Some clones in this sample may be carry-over from other donors' samples. The CDR3 region is CASSHDREGRGTQYF. As DNA, the CDR3 is TGCGCCAGCAGCCATGACAGGGAGGGGCGTGGGACCCAGTACTTC.